A selection of T cell receptor beta chains follows, all from one sample in a study of cytomegalovirus exposure and HLA in healthy donors. Repertoires were generated with immunoSEQ multiplex PCR, while TCRdb's copy carries only in-frame clones and drops some. Of about 160,000 clones listed, 85% to 90% are singletons. The source material was PBMCs. The receptors come from a woman under 40 in good health and CMV-seronegative. The CDR3 runs from the conserved cysteine through the conserved F or W. A D gene is named only where the DNA matches it firmly. Rows give clone size only sometimes, using once, few, many, or a class for an expanded clone.

cdr3_nt,cdr3_aa,j_call,clone_size,v_call,d_call
TGTGCCAGCTCACCGCATAGGGTTGGCCTCGAGCAGTACTTC,CASSPHRVGLEQYF,TRBJ2-7,once,TRBV18,-
TGTGCCAGCAGTTTACTACCAGCAGCTTCCGACGGCTACACCTTC,CASSLLPAASDGYTF,TRBJ1-2,few,TRBV27,-
TGTGCCAGCAGCTTAGGGGGAGCGGGATTGTCAGATACGCAGTATTTT,CASSLGGAGLSDTQYF,TRBJ2-3,once,TRBV7-9,TRBD2
TGTGCCATCCCAGGAGGTGGTCGCTCCTACAATGAGCAGTTCTTC,CAIPGGGRSYNEQFF,TRBJ2-1,-,TRBV2,-
TGTGCCAGCAGCTCACAGGGGAGGTCTGAAGCTTTCTTT,CASSSQGRSEAFF,TRBJ1-1,-,TRBV7-3,TRBD1
TGTGCCAGCAGCCTTAATCTGCCGGGGAACACTGAAGCTTTCTTT,CASSLNLPGNTEAFF,TRBJ1-1,-,TRBV7-6,-
TGTGCCAGCAGTTCAATATCGGGACAGGGAAGTTCGCGGCAGCCCCAGCATTTT,CASSSISGQGSSRQPQHF,TRBJ1-5,-,TRBV28,TRBD1
TGCAGCGTTGAAGAAGGCCGGACGACCTCTGAGCAGTTCTTC,CSVEEGRTTSEQFF,TRBJ2-1,-,TRBV29-1,-
TGCGCCAGCAGTGAGACTAGTATAAAGGGCAGACAACGCACCGGGGAGCTGTTTTTT,CASSETSIKGRQRTGELFF,TRBJ2-2,-,TRBV10-1,-
TGTGCCAGCAGTGAAGCGAGCCGGGACAGGAATTCACCCCTCCACTTT,CASSEASRDRNSPLHF,TRBJ1-6,-,TRBV6-1,TRBD1
TGTGCCAGCAGCGCAGGCCCGGCGGGGCCAGACAATGAGCAGTTCTTC,CASSAGPAGPDNEQFF,TRBJ2-1,-,TRBV7-3,-
TGCGCCAGCCGCGTCTCAGCCACATCGCAAGAGACCCAGTACTTC,CASRVSATSQETQYF,TRBJ2-5,few,TRBV5-1,-
TGCGCCAGCAGCCGAGACAGGGGGGGCGGCTACACCTTC,CASSRDRGGGYTF,TRBJ1-2,-,TRBV4-1,TRBD1
TGCGCCAGCAGCCCCTCTTTGACTAGCGGGAGCGAGCAGTACTTC,CASSPSLTSGSEQYF,TRBJ2-7,-,TRBV5-1,TRBD2
TGTGCCAGCAGCTTCACAGGGAACACTGAAGCTTTCTTT,CASSFTGNTEAFF,TRBJ1-1,-,TRBV11-3,-
TGCAGCGTTGAAGGGGGAAGGCTGAATGAGCAGTTCTTC,CSVEGGRLNEQFF,TRBJ2-1,few,TRBV29-1,-
TGTGCCAGCAGCCCGCGAGGGACTGGAAACACCATATATTTT,CASSPRGTGNTIYF,TRBJ1-3,-,TRBV7-8,-
TGCGCCAGCAGCCAAGATCCCGGGTATGGCTACACCTTC,CASSQDPGYGYTF,TRBJ1-2,-,TRBV4-3,-
TGTGCCAGCAGCCCGATGACAGGGGGCATTAGGGCCTACGAGCAGTACTTC,CASSPMTGGIRAYEQYF,TRBJ2-7,few,TRBV7-2,TRBD1
TGTGCCAGTAGTAACCGGGACAGGGACGAGCAGTACTTC,CASSNRDRDEQYF,TRBJ2-7,-,TRBV19,TRBD1
TGCGCCAGCAGCTTGGAACGGCAGCTGAACACTGAAGCTTTCTTT,CASSLERQLNTEAFF,TRBJ1-1,-,TRBV5-1,-
TGTGCCAGCAGCTTAGACACTCGCACCGGGGAGCTGTTTTTT,CASSLDTRTGELFF,TRBJ2-2,-,TRBV7-8,-
TGTGCCACCAGCAGAGGGACAACCTACGAGCAGTACTTC,CATSRGTTYEQYF,TRBJ2-7,few,TRBV15,-
TGTGCCAGCAGCTCGGACAGGATCAATGAAAAACTGTTTTTT,CASSSDRINEKLFF,TRBJ1-4,-,TRBV11-2,TRBD1
TGTGCCAGCAGTGAAGCTTTGACGGGGGGTTACGACACTGAAGCTTTCTTT,CASSEALTGGYDTEAFF,TRBJ1-1,-,TRBV2,-
TGTGCCTGGAGTGTGTTCGGATCTGGGGCCAACGTCCTGACTTTC,CAWSVFGSGANVLTF,TRBJ2-6,-,TRBV30,-
TGTGCCAGTTGGGGGACAGGGGCGATAGGTAGCAATCAGCCCCAGCATTTT,CASWGTGAIGSNQPQHF,TRBJ1-5,-,TRBV19,TRBD1
TGTGCCAGCAGCGTAGTCGGCACGGGGGGCTTGGGCACAGATACGCAGTATTTT,CASSVVGTGGLGTDTQYF,TRBJ2-3,-,TRBV9,-
TGTGCCATCAAGAGTGGCAGGGATGAAAAACTGTTTTTT,CAIKSGRDEKLFF,TRBJ1-4,-,TRBV10-3,-
TGTGCCAGAAGCTGCTCCCACAGGGGAAACACTGAAGCTTTCTTT,CARSCSHRGNTEAFF,TRBJ1-1,-,TRBV5-3,TRBD1
TGTGCCAGCAGCGTAAGGGGAGATACGCAGTATTTT,CASSVRGDTQYF,TRBJ2-3,-,TRBV9,-
TGCGCCAGCAGCTTGGTTCCAGGTAGCAATCAGCCCCAGCATTTT,CASSLVPGSNQPQHF,TRBJ1-5,-,TRBV5-1,-
TGCAGTGCAACGGACGAGACCCAGTACTTC,CSATDETQYF,TRBJ2-5,few,TRBV20-1,-
TGTGCCAGCAGTATAGGGACCGAAACCTACGAGCAGTACTTC,CASSIGTETYEQYF,TRBJ2-7,once,TRBV27,-
TGTGCCAGCAGTCGGACAGGGGTTTATGGCTACACCTTC,CASSRTGVYGYTF,TRBJ1-2,-,TRBV2,TRBD1
TGTGCCAGCAGGGACACCGGCGGAGGATACAATGAGCAGTTCTTC,CASRDTGGGYNEQFF,TRBJ2-1,-,TRBV27,-
TGTGCCAGCAGTTTATGGGGTGCGCCTAACTATGGCTACACCTTC,CASSLWGAPNYGYTF,TRBJ1-2,once,TRBV27,-
TGTGCCATCAGTGCGACAGGGACCTATGGCTACACCTTC,CAISATGTYGYTF,TRBJ1-2,-,TRBV10-3,TRBD1
TGTGCCAGCAGCGGGGTGGGACAGAACTACAATGAGCAGTTCTTC,CASSGVGQNYNEQFF,TRBJ2-1,-,TRBV5-8,TRBD1
TGTGCCAGCAGTGTCTCGAACACCGGGGAGCTGTTTTTT,CASSVSNTGELFF,TRBJ2-2,-,TRBV6-6,-
TGCGCCAGCAGCTTGGGGGCGGAGGAGACCCAGTACTTC,CASSLGAEETQYF,TRBJ2-5,once,TRBV5-1,-
TGTGCCAGCAGCTCCGGGATAGCGGGAGCCGAGCAGTACTTC,CASSSGIAGAEQYF,TRBJ2-7,-,TRBV11-3,TRBD2
TGTGCCAGCAGTTTCAATCCCCTGGTGAGCGGGGGGGACCAAGAGACCCAGTACTTC,CASSFNPLVSGGDQETQYF,TRBJ2-5,-,TRBV27,TRBD2
TGTGCCAGCAGTCCGGGACCGTATGGCTACACCTTC,CASSPGPYGYTF,TRBJ1-2,few,TRBV27,-
TGCACCAGCAGCCAGTGCCGGGACAGATCTCAGGGCTACACCTTC,CTSSQCRDRSQGYTF,TRBJ1-2,-,TRBV1,-
TGTGCCAGCAGTGAAAACGACTTCATGAATGAGCAGTTCTTC,CASSENDFMNEQFF,TRBJ2-1,-,TRBV2,-